This T cell receptor beta chain was retrieved from a study of Graves' ophthalmopathy and Graves' hyperthyroidism. Study results and limitations: This model predicted ophthalmopathy progression (sensitivity around 71%, specificity about 72%). Most expanded thyroid clonotypes above 0.001 frequency also appeared in blood.

This clonotype came up many times. Its specificity is unknown. The TCR beta CDR3 regions underwent amplification from RNA transcripts. An opening RT-PCR round employed HTBI primers and preceded a second-round multiplex PCR. TCRdb independently ran MiXCR on the multiplex PCR reads; one entry per CDR3 protein. The data contain more than 1,000,000 distinct CDR3 sequences, roughly 35% of them singletons. Germline-derived CDR1 and CDR2 are SEHNR and FQNEAQ (reference sequence). The CDR3 loop spans 17 amino acids. V lost 5 bases to trimming and J lost 4 bases; unmatched junction nucleotides: 13. The chain has TRBV7-9 and TRBJ1-5; 8 nucleotides line up with TRBD1. The specimen was peripheral blood or thyroid tissue (not recorded which). The origin of this receptor is an adult man with Graves' hyperthyroidism. The CDR3 DNA sequence: TGTGCCAGCAGCACAGGACAGGGCGGCGGTGGAAATCAGCCCCAGCATTTT. This encodes CASSTGQGGGGNQPQHF.